This is a list of T cell receptor beta chains from one sample in a study of long-term antiretroviral therapy in people with HIV. The method was immunoSEQ multiplex PCR; TCRdb's version includes in-frame clones alone and lacks a portion of them. Of about 36,000 clones in the sample, about 80% were seen once. Specimen: unsorted PBMCs, collected 3.4 years after starting antiretroviral therapy. These receptors were obtained from a man aged 25-45 years with HIV. CDR3s include the opening cysteine and the closing phenylalanine or tryptophan. Each record gives: J gene, V gene, CDR3 protein.

J: TRBJ1-3
V: TRBV5-4
CDR3: CASSLVGGNTIYF

J: TRBJ2-7
V: TRBV15
CDR3: CATSRGPSGSDEQYF

J: TRBJ2-1
V: TRBV27
CDR3: CASSFRTYNEQFF

J: TRBJ2-7
V: TRBV5-4
CDR3: CASSLWLGGYEQYF

J: TRBJ2-7
V: TRBV7-2
CDR3: CASSFSGSSYEQYF

J: TRBJ2-3
V: TRBV18
CDR3: CASSEAITDTQYF

J: TRBJ2-7
V: TRBV19
CDR3: CASSSGAGTGGNEQYF

J: TRBJ2-7
V: TRBV29-1
CDR3: CSVRQGPSYEQYF

J: TRBJ1-2
V: TRBV29-1
CDR3: CSVGGANYGYTF

J: TRBJ2-7
V: TRBV19
CDR3: CALWGVSSYEQYF

J: TRBJ1-1
V: TRBV29-1
CDR3: CSVEDLPAREAFF

J: TRBJ2-1
V: TRBV7-2
CDR3: CASSLGERVGVDEQFF

J: TRBJ2-1
V: TRBV29-1
CDR3: CSVITNYEQFF

J: TRBJ1-1
V: TRBV5-1
CDR3: CASSLEVGGETEAFF

J: TRBJ2-1
V: TRBV28
CDR3: CASSHSGSGSNEQFF

J: TRBJ1-1
V: TRBV15
CDR3: CATSRGESLEAFF

J: TRBJ2-3
V: TRBV25-1
CDR3: CASSLLAGGTDTQYF

J: TRBJ2-7
V: TRBV9
CDR3: CASSVGTSGNEQYF

J: TRBJ1-3
V: TRBV18
CDR3: CASSQRQGLGGNTIYF

J: TRBJ2-1
V: TRBV27
CDR3: CASSWAGGPGNEQFF

J: TRBJ1-4
V: TRBV7-6
CDR3: CASSSNTGEKLFF

J: TRBJ1-2
V: TRBV9
CDR3: CASSVEGGYYGYTF

J: TRBJ2-3
V: TRBV7-2
CDR3: CASSPGGPAGTDTQYF

J: TRBJ2-7
V: TRBV18
CDR3: CASSPSTGVPYEQYF

J: TRBJ1-2
V: TRBV6-1
CDR3: CATRPGGGYTF

J: TRBJ1-1
V: TRBV6-6
CDR3: CASSYSGGYTEAFF

J: TRBJ2-7
V: TRBV6-1
CDR3: CASNGTGENYEQYF

J: TRBJ1-2
V: TRBV5-6
CDR3: CASSLMGSGYTF

J: TRBJ2-7
V: TRBV9
CDR3: CASSVLAGGSYEQYF

J: TRBJ1-1
V: TRBV5-6
CDR3: CASSLEMNTEAFF

J: TRBJ1-2
V: TRBV28
CDR3: CASSLAQNYGYTF

J: TRBJ2-3
V: TRBV5-4
CDR3: CASSLGPAHPDTQYF

J: TRBJ2-6
V: TRBV30
CDR3: CAWIAVSGANVLTF

J: TRBJ2-7
V: TRBV9
CDR3: CASSVGTGVNYEQYF

J: TRBJ1-5
V: TRBV4-1
CDR3: CASSQVHPSNQPQHF

J: TRBJ1-5
V: TRBV27
CDR3: CASSGQSNQPQHF

J: TRBJ2-1
V: TRBV5-6
CDR3: CASSLGGWNYNEQFF

J: TRBJ2-3
V: TRBV7-2
CDR3: CASSLRAGDTDTQYF

J: TRBJ1-5
V: TRBV21-1
CDR3: CASSTRNGTGRGNQPQHF

J: TRBJ2-3
V: TRBV14
CDR3: CASSQNRAITDTQYF

J: TRBJ2-3
V: TRBV7-9
CDR3: CASSPGLAGGDTQYF

J: TRBJ2-1
V: TRBV19
CDR3: CASKAGTGNNEQFF

J: TRBJ1-2
V: TRBV11-2
CDR3: CASSIPGQGRDGYTF

J: TRBJ2-3
V: TRBV4-2
CDR3: CASSQGSVGTDTQYF

J: TRBJ2-7
V: TRBV9
CDR3: CASSVGTGGEQYF

J: TRBJ2-1
V: TRBV7-3
CDR3: CASSLELAGVSHEQFF

J: TRBJ2-2
V: TRBV2
CDR3: CASSAWAGANTGELFF

J: TRBJ2-2
V: TRBV28
CDR3: CASSLGTGVTTGELFF

J: TRBJ2-6
V: TRBV7-9
CDR3: CASSLRGSGANVLTF

J: TRBJ1-1
V: TRBV28
CDR3: CASSLFGGNSEAFF

J: TRBJ1-2
V: TRBV27
CDR3: CASSLSGEGRAYGYTF

J: TRBJ2-7
V: TRBV7-8
CDR3: CASSLADFSYEQYF

J: TRBJ1-1
V: TRBV28
CDR3: CASSLSPGTTKRNTEAFF